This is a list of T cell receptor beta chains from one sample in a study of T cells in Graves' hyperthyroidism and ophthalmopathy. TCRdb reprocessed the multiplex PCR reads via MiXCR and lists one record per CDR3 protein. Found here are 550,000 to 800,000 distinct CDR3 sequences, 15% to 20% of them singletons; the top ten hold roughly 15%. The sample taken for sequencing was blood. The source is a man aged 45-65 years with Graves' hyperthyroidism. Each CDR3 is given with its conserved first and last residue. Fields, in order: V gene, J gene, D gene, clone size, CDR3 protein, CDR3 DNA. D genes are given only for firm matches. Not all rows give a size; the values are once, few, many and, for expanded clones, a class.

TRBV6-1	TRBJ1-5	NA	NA	CASSPSGTPKPQHF	TGTGCCAGCAGCCCGTCGGGTACCCCCAAGCCCCAGCATTTT
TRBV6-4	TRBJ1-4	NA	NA	CASSVQSEKLFF	TGTGCCAGCAGTGTTCAATCCGAAAAACTGTTTTTT
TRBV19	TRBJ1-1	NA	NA	CASSVLMSTEAFF	TGTGCCAGTAGTGTCCTCATGAGCACTGAAGCTTTCTTT
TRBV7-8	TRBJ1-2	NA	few	CASSLSPLPPGPQSDGYTF	TGTGCCAGCAGTCTATCCCCCCTTCCCCCTGGTCCCCAGTCGGATGGCTACACCTTC
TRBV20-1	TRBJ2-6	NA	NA	CSARVDASGANVLTF	TGCAGTGCTAGAGTGGATGCCTCTGGGGCCAACGTCCTGACTTTC
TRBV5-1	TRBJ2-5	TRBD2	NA	CASSLGPAGGPETQYF	TGCGCCAGCAGCTTGGGTCCAGCGGGAGGGCCGGAGACCCAGTACTTC
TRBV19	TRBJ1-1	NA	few	CASSIAAGVNTEAFF	TGTGCCAGTAGTATAGCGGCAGGGGTGAACACTGAAGCTTTCTTT
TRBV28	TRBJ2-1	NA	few	CASTADGYNEQFF	TGTGCCAGCACCGCAGACGGATACAATGAGCAGTTCTTC
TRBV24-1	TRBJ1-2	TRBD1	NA	CATSDRTGGSRGYGYTF	TGTGCCACCAGTGACCGGACAGGGGGCAGTCGGGGCTATGGCTACACCTTC
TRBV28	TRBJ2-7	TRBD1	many	CASTRTGGEFIDEQYF	TGTGCCAGCACCCGGACAGGGGGCGAATTTATAGACGAGCAGTACTTC
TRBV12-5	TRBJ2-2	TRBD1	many	CARGRDRGSGELFF	TGTGCTAGGGGCCGGGACAGGGGCTCCGGGGAGCTGTTTTTT
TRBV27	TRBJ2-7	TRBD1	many	CASSWTGVSYEQYF	TGTGCCAGCAGTTGGACAGGCGTCTCCTACGAGCAGTACTTC
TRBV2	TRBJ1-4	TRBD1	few	CASSTQGEKLFF	TGTGCCAGCAGTACACAGGGGGAAAAACTGTTTTTT
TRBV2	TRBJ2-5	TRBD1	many	CADSEGALQTQYF	TGTGCCGACAGCGAGGGGGCCCTGCAGACCCAGTACTTC
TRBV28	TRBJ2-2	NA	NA	CASTFYAGKGVTGELFF	TGTGCCAGCACTTTTTACGCAGGGAAGGGGGTAACCGGGGAGCTGTTTTTT
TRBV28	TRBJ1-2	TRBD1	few	CASSSIRTGRDYGYTF	TGTGCCAGCAGTTCAATTCGGACAGGGAGGGACTATGGCTACACCTTC
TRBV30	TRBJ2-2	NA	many	CAWRKLDGGELFF	TGTGCCTGGAGAAAGCTAGACGGCGGGGAGCTGTTTTTT
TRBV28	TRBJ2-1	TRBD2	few	CASSSPGLAIPEQFF	TGTGCCAGCAGTTCGCCGGGACTAGCAATTCCTGAGCAGTTCTTC
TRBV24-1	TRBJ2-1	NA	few	CATSDTTRDEQFF	TGTGCCACCAGTGATACGACTCGGGATGAGCAGTTCTTC
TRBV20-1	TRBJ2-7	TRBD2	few	CSAPSTSGRAYEQYF	TGCAGTGCTCCTTCGACTAGCGGGAGGGCCTACGAGCAGTACTTC
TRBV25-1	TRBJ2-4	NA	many	CASSGQGQAGELAKNIQYF	TGTGCCAGCAGTGGCCAAGGACAGGCGGGGGAACTAGCCAAAAACATTCAGTACTTC
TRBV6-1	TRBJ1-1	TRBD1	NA	CASSEYGVGQKGVNTEAFF	TGTGCCAGCAGTGAATATGGAGTGGGACAGAAAGGAGTCAACACTGAAGCTTTCTTT
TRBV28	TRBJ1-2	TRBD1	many	CASSVYSGQYYGYTF	TGTGCCAGCAGTGTTTATTCGGGACAGTACTATGGCTACACCTTC
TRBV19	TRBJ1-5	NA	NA	CASSRDGYQPQHF	TGTGCCAGTAGTCGGGACGGTTATCAGCCCCAGCATTTT
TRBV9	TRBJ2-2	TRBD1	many	CASSGGQGNTGELFF	TGTGCCAGCAGCGGGGGACAGGGAAACACCGGGGAGCTGTTTTTT
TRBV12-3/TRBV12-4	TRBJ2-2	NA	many	CASSLQGLKLRGELFF	TGTGCCAGCAGTTTACAGGGATTGAAGTTGAGGGGGGAGCTGTTTTTT
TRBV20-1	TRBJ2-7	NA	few	CSARDGVGYTGEQYF	TGCAGTGCTAGAGATGGGGTCGGGTATACGGGAGAGCAGTACTTC
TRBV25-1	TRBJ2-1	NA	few	CASSSTGTGYNEQFF	TGTGCCAGCAGTTCAACCGGGACTGGGTACAATGAGCAGTTCTTC
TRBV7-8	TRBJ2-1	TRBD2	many	CASSSRTSGRDRWGEQFF	TGTGCCAGCAGCTCCAGGACTAGCGGGAGGGACCGATGGGGTGAGCAGTTCTTC
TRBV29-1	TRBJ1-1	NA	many	CSMKAPRNTEAFF	TGCAGCATGAAAGCCCCTCGGAACACTGAAGCTTTCTTT
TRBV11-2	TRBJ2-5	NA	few	CASSPTMYQETQYF	TGTGCCAGCAGTCCGACAATGTACCAAGAGACCCAGTACTTC
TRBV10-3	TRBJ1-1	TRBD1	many	CAIRDAGTGEREAFF	TGTGCCATCAGGGACGCAGGGACAGGGGAAAGGGAAGCTTTCTTT
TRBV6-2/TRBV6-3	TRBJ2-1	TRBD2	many	CASSGGLAGGYNEQFF	TGTGCCAGCAGTGGTGGACTAGCGGGAGGTTACAATGAGCAGTTCTTC
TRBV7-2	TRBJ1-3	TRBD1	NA	CASSLEPGGYGNTIYF	TGTGCCAGCAGCTTAGAACCAGGGGGCTACGGAAACACCATATATTTT